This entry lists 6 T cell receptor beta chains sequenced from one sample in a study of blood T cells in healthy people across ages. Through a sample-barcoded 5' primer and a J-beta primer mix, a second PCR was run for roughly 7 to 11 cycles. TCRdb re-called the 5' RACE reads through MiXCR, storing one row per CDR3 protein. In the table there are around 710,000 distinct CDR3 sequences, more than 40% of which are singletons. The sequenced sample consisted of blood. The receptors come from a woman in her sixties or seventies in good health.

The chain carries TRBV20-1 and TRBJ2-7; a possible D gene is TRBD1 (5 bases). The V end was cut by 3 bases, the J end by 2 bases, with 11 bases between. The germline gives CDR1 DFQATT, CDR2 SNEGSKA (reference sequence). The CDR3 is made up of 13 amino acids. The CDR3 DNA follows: TGCAGTGCTAGCCCTGACAGTACCTACGAGCAGTACTTC. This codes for CSASPDSTYEQYF.

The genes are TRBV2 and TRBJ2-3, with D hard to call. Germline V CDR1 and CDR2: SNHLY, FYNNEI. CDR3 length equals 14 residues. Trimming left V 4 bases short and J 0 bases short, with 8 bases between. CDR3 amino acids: CASSVSPSTDTQYF. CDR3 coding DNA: TGTGCCAGCAGTGTCTCCCCAAGCACAGATACGCAGTATTTT.

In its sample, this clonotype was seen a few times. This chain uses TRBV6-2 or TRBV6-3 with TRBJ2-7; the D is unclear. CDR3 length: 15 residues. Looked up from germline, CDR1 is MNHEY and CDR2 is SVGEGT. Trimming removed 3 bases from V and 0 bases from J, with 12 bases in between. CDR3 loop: CASSYMGRSSYEQYF. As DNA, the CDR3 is TGTGCCAGCAGTTATATGGGCCGAAGCTCCTACGAGCAGTACTTC.

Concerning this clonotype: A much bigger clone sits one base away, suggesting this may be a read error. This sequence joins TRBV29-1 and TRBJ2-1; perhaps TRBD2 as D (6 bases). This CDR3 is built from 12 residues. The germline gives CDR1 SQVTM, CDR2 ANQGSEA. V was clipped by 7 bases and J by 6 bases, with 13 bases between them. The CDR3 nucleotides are TGCAGCGCTGGAACGGGAGTCAATGAGCAGTTCTTC. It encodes CSAGTGVNEQFF.

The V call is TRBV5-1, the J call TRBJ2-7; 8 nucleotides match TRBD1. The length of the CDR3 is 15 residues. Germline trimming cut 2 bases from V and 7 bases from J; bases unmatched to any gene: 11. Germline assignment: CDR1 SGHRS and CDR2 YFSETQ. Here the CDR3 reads CASSFLGQGGNEQYF. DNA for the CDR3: TGCGCCAGCAGCTTTCTTGGACAGGGTGGCAATGAGCAGTACTTC.

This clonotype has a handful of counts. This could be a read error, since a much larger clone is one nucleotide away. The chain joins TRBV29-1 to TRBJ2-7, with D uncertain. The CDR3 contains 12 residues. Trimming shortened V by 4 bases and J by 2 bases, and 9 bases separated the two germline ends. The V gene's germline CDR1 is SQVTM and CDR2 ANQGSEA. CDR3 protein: CSVAAVPYEQYF. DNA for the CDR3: TGCAGCGTTGCCGCAGTCCCCTACGAGCAGTACTTC.